This T cell receptor (beta chain) is drawn from a study of blood T cell repertoires in COVID-19. The CDR3 sequence is 14 residues long. V was clipped by 10 bases and J by 0 bases, with 13 bases between them. Germline V gene data show CDR1 as MNHEY and CDR2 as SVGAGI. Seattle patients were enrolled during active infection and followed longitudinally. The repertoire was sequenced with immunoSEQ multiplex PCR; TCRdb's copy has only in-frame clones and lacks some. The repertoire consists of 300,000 to 350,000 clones, with roughly 86% occurring once and the leading ten covering approximately 9.3%. The chain employs TRBV6-5 and TRBJ1-3; D not certain. The TCR originated in a man aged 30 to 39 with COVID-19, enrolled during active disease. Sequenced material: peripheral blood. CDR3 sequence (DNA): TGTGCCACCGGGATACCCAACTCTGGAAACACCATATATTTT. Its translation: CATGIPNSGNTIYF.